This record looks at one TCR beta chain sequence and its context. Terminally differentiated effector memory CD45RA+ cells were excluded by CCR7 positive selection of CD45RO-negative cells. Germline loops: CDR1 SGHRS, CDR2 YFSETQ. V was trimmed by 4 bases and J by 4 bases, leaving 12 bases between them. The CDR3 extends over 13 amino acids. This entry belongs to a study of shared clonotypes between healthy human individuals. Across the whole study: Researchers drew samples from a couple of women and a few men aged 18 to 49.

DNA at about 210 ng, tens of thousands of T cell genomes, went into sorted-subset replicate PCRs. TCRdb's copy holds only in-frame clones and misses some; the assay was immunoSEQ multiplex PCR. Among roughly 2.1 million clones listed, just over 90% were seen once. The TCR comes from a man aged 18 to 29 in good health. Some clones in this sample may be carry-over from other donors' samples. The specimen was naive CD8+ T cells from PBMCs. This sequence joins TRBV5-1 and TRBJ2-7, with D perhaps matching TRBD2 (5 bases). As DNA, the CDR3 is TGCGCCAGCAGCCCAGGACGGACTTACGAGCAGTACTTC. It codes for CASSPGRTYEQYF.